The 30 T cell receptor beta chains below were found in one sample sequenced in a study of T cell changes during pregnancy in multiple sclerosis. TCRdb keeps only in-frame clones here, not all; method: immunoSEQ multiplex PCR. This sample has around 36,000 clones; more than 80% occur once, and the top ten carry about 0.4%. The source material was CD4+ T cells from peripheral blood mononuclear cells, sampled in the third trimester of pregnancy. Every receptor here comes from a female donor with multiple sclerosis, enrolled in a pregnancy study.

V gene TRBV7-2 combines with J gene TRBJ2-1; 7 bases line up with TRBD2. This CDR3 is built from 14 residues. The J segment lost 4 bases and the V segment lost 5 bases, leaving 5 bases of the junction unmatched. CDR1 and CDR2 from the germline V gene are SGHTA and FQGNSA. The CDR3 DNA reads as TGTGCCAGCAGCCCCCGGGGGGATTACAATGAGCAGTTCTTC. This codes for CASSPRGDYNEQFF.

The CDR3 DNA is TGTGCCAGTAGTTCAAGGGGCGGACAGGGGGTTTCCTACGAGCAGTACTTC. Encoded protein: CASSSRGGQGVSYEQYF. The chain combines TRBV19 with TRBJ2-7; 10 bases agree with TRBD1. V lost 5 bases to trimming and J lost 1 base; unmatched junction nucleotides: 11. The CDR3 length is 17 residues. CDR1 is LNHDA and CDR2 is SQIVND in the germline V gene (reference sequence). The full variable domain, with the rest looked up from reference TRBV19 and TRBJ2-7, is DGGITQSPKYLFRKEGQNVTLSCEQNLNHDAMYWYRQDPGQGLRLIYYSQIVNDFQKGDIAEGYSVSREKKESFPLTVTSAQKNPTAFYLCASSSRGGQGVSYEQYFGPGTRLTVT.

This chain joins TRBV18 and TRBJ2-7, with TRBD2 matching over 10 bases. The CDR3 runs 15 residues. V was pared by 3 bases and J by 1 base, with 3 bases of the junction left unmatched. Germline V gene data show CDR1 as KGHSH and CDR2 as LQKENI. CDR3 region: CASSPGLATSYEQYF. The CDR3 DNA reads TGTGCCAGCTCACCGGGACTAGCGACTTCCTACGAGCAGTACTTC.

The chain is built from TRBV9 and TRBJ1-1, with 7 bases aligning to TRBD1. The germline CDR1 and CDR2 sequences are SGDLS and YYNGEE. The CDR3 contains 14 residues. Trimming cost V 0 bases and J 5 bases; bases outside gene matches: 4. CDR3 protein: CASSVDLTGTEAFF. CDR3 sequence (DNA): TGTGCCAGCAGCGTAGATTTGACAGGGACTGAAGCTTTCTTT. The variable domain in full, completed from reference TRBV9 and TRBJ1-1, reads DSGVTQTPKHLITATGQRVTLRCSPRSGDLSVYWYQQSLDQGLQFLIQYYNGEERAKGNILERFSAQQFPDLHSELNLSSLELGDSALYFCASSVDLTGTEAFFGQGTRLTVV.

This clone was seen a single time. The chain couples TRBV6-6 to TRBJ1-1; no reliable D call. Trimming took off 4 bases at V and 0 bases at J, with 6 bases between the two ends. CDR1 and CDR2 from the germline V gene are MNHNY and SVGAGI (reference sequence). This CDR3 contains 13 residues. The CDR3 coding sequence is TGTGCCAGCAGTTCCCACATGAACACTGAAGCTTTCTTT. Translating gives CASSSHMNTEAFF.

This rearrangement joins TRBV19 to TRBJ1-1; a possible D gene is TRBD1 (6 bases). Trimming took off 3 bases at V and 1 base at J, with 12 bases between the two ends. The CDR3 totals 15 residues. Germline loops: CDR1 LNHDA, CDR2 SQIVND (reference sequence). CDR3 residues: CASSMGRGGNTEAFF. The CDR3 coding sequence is TGTGCCAGTAGTATGGGGAGGGGGGGGAACACTGAAGCTTTCTTT.

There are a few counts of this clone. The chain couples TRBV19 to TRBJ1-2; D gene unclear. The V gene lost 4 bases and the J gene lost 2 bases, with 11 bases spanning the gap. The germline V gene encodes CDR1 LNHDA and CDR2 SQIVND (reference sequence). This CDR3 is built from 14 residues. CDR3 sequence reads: CASSRSVQNYGYTF. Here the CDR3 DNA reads TGTGCCAGTAGTAGAAGCGTGCAGAACTATGGCTACACCTTC.

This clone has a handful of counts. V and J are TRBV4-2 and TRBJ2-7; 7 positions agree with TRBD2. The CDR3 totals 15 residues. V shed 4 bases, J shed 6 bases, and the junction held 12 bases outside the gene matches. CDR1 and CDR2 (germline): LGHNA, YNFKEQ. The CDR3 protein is CASSPRGEGSVEQYF. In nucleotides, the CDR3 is TGTGCCAGCAGCCCCCGGGGGGAAGGATCCGTCGAGCAGTACTTC.

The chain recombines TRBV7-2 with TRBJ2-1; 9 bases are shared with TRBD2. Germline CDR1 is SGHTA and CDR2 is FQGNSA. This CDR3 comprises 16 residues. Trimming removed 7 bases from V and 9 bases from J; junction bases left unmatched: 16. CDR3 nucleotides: TGTGCCAGCATTCCCCTCCTAGGCGGGGGGGGGACTGAGCAGTTCTTC. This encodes CASIPLLGGGGTEQFF. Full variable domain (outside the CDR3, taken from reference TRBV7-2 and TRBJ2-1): GAGVSQSPSNKVTEKGKDVELRCDPISGHTALYWYRQSLGQGLEFLIYFQGNSAPDKSGLPSDRFSAERTGGSVSTLTIQRTQQEDSAVYLCASIPLLGGGGTEQFFGPGTRLTVL.

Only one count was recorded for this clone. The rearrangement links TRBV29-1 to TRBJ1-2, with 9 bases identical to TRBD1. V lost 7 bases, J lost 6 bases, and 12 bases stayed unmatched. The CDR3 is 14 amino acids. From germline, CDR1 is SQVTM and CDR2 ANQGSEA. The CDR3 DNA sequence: TGCAGCGCTGGACAGGGGCCGATTGGAAATGGCTACACCTTC. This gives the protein CSAGQGPIGNGYTF.

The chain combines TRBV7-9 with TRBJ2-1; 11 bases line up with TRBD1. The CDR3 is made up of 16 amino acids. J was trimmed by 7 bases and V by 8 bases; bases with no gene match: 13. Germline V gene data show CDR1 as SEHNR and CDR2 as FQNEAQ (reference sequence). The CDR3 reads CASARRAGTGGNEQFF. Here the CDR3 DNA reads TGTGCCAGCGCGCGAAGGGCCGGGACAGGGGGGAATGAGCAGTTCTTC.

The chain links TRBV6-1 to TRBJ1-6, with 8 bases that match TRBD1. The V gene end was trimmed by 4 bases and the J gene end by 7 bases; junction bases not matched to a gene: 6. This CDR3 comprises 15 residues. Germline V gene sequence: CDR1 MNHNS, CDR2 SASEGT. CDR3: CASSGPGQVNSPLHF. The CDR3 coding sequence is TGTGCCAGCAGTGGACCGGGACAGGTCAATTCACCCCTCCACTTT.

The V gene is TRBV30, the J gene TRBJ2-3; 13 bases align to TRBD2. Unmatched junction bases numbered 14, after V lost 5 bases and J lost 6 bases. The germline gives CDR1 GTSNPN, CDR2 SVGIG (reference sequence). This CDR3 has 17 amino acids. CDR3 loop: CAWEPGLAGPTADTQYF. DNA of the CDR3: TGTGCCTGGGAACCGGGACTAGCGGGACCTACGGCGGATACGCAGTATTTT.

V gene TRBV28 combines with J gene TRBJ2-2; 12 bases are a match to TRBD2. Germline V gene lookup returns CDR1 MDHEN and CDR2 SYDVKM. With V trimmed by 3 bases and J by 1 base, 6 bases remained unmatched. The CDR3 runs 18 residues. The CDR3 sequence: CASSFLGTSGRNTGELFF. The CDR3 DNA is TGTGCCAGCAGTTTCCTCGGGACTAGCGGGCGGAACACCGGGGAGCTGTTTTTT.

CDR3 loop: CASRKGESRYEQYF. For the CDR3, the DNA is TGTGCCAGCCGGAAGGGGGAGAGCCGGTACGAGCAGTACTTC. The genes are TRBV28 and TRBJ2-7; the D gene is possibly TRBD1 (6 bases). The CDR3 contains 14 residues. V dropped 8 bases and J dropped 4 bases, with 18 bases sitting between them. Germline values: CDR1 MDHEN, CDR2 SYDVKM.

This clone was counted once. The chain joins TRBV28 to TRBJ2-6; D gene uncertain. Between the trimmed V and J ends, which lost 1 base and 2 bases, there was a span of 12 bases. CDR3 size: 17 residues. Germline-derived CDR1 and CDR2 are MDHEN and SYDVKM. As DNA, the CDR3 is TGTGCCAGCAGTTTATATCGAAACAGAGCTGGGGCCAACGTCCTGACTTTC. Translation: CASSLYRNRAGANVLTF. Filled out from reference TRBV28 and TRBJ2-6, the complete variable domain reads DVKVTQSSRYLVKRTGEKVFLECVQDMDHENMFWYRQDPGLGLRLIYFSYDVKMKEKGDIPEGYSVSREKKERFSLILESASTNQTSMYLCASSLYRNRAGANVLTFGAGSRLTVL.

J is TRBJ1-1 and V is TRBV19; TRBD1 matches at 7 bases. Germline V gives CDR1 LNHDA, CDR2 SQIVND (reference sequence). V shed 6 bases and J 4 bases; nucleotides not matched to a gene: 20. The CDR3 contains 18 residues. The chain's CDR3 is CASRTFDRAVSGGTEAFF. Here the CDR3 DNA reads TGTGCCAGTAGGACATTCGACAGGGCTGTGTCCGGGGGCACTGAAGCTTTCTTT.

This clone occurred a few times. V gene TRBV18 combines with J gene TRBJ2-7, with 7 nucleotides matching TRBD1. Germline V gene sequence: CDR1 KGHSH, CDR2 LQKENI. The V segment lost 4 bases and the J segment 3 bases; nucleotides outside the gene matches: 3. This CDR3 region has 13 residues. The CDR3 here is CASSRGQDYEQYF. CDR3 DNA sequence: TGTGCCAGCTCACGCGGACAGGACTACGAGCAGTACTTC.

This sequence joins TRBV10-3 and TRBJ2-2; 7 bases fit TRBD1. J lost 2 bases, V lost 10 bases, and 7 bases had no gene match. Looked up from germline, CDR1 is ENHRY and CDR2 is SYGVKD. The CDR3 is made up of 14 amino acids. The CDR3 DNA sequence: TGTGCCACCCAGCAGGGGGTAAACACCGGGGAGCTGTTTTTT. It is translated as CATQQGVNTGELFF.

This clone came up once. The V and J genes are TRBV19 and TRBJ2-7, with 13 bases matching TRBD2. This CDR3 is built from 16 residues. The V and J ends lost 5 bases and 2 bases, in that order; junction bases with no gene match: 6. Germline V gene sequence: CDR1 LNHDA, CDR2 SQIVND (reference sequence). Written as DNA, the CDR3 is TGTGCCAGTAGTCCTCGGACTAGCGGGAGAACCTACGAGCAGTACTTC. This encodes CASSPRTSGRTYEQYF.

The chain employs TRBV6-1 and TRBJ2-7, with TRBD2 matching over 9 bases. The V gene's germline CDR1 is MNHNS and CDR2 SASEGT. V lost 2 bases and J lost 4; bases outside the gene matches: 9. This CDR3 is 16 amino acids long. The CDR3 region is CASSELPAGGRYEQYF. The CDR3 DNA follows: TGTGCCAGCAGTGAACTTCCAGCGGGAGGTCGGTACGAGCAGTACTTC.

CDR3 nucleotide sequence: TGTGCCACCAGCTCGCCAGGAGGGAACCAGTTCTTC. Translated: CATSSPGGNQFF. The J gene is TRBJ2-1, the V gene TRBV15; D is perhaps TRBD2 (6 bases). The CDR3 runs to 12 residues. V was clipped by 5 bases and J by 13 bases, with 15 bases between them. CDR1 and CDR2 (germline): LNHNV, YYDKDF (reference sequence).

DNA for the CDR3: TGTGCTAGTGGTGGGGGTGACAGGGGGAACAATGAGCAGTTCTTC. Protein sequence: CASGGGDRGNNEQFF. The rearrangement joins TRBV12-5 to TRBJ2-1, with 9 bases matching TRBD1. J lost 5 bases, V lost 5 bases, and 7 bases had no gene match. This CDR3 has 15 residues. Per the germline V gene, CDR1 is LGHNT and CDR2 is FRNRAP. Filled out from reference TRBV12-5 and TRBJ2-1, the complete variable domain reads DARVTQTPRHKVTEMGQEVTMRCQPILGHNTVFWYRQTMMQGLELLAYFRNRAPLDDSGMPKDRFSAEMPDATLATLKIQPSEPRDSAVYFCASGGGDRGNNEQFFGPGTRLTVL.

Written as DNA, the CDR3 is TGTGCCAGCAGCCCCCCGATCCTGAGGCATCAGCCCCAGCATTTT. Amino acid sequence: CASSPPILRHQPQHF. The chain couples TRBV28 to TRBJ1-5, with no clear D. Germline V gives CDR1 MDHEN, CDR2 SYDVKM. CDR3 size: 15 residues. Deletions cut 6 bases from V and 5 bases from J, with 17 bases between.

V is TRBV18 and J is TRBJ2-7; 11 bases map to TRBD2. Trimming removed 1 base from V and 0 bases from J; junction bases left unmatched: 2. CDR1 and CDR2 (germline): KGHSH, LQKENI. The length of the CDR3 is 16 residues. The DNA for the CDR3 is TGTGCCAGCTCACCACTAACTAGCGGGAGCTCCTACGAGCAGTACTTC. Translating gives CASSPLTSGSSYEQYF.

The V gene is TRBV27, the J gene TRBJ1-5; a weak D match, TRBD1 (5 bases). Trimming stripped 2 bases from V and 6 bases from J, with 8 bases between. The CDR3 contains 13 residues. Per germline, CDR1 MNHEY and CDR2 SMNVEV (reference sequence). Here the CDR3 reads CASSLTGVQPQHF. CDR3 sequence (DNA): TGTGCCAGCAGTTTAACGGGGGTTCAGCCCCAGCATTTT.

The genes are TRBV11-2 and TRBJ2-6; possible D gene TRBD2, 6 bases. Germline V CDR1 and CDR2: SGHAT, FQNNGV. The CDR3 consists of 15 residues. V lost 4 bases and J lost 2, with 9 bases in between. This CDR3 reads CASSSTRAGANVLTF. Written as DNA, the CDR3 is TGTGCCAGCAGCTCGACTAGGGCTGGGGCCAACGTCCTGACTTTC. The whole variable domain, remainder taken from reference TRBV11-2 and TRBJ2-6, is EAGVAQSPRYKIIEKRQSVAFWCNPISGHATLYWYQQILGQGPKLLIQFQNNGVVDDSQLPKDRFSAERLKGVDSTLKIQPAKLEDSAVYLCASSSTRAGANVLTFGAGSRLTVL.

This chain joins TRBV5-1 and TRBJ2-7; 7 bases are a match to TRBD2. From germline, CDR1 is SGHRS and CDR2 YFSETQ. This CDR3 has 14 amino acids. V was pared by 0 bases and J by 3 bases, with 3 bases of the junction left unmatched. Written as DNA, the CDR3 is TGCGCCAGCAGCTTGGCCGGGACTAACTACGAGCAGTACTTC. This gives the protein CASSLAGTNYEQYF.

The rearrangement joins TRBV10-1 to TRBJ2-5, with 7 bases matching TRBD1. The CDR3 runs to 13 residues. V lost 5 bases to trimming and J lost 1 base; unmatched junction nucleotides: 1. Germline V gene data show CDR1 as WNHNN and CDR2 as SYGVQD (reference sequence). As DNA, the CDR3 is TGCGCCAGCAGTAGACAGGGCCAAGAGACCCAGTACTTC. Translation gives CASSRQGQETQYF.

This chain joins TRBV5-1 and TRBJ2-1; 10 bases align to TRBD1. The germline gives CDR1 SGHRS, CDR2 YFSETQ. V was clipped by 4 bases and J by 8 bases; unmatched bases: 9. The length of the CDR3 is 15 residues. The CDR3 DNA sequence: TGCGCCAGCAGCAAGGACAGGGGGATACAATATGAGCAGTTCTTC. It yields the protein CASSKDRGIQYEQFF.